Shown below are 14 T cell receptor beta chains from a single sample sequenced in a study of blood T cell repertoires in COVID-19. TCRdb keeps only in-frame clones here, not all; method: immunoSEQ multiplex PCR. Seen here are roughly 120,000 clones, roughly 90% observed once, and the top ten hold 7.7%. The specimen was peripheral blood. Every receptor here comes from a human donor in a cohort sampled during active COVID-19.

This chain joins TRBV27 and TRBJ1-5, with TRBD1 matching over 7 bases. The germline V gene has CDR1 MNHEY and CDR2 SMNVEV (reference sequence). CDR3 length: 15 residues. Unmatched junction bases numbered 5, after V lost 6 bases and J lost 0 bases. The CDR3 DNA sequence: TGTGCCAGCAGGTCGACAGGGATTAGCAATCAGCCCCAGCATTTT. Its protein product is CASRSTGISNQPQHF.

This clone has ten or more counts. The J gene is TRBJ1-1, the V gene TRBV19; D might be TRBD1 (6 bases). Trimming pared 7 bases from V and 1 base from J, leaving 13 bases between. Germline CDR1 and CDR2: LNHDA and SQIVND (reference sequence). The CDR3 has 14 amino acids. In DNA, the CDR3 is TGTGCCAGTATGGCGGGGGGCTGGAACACTGAAGCTTTCTTT. Translated, it gives CASMAGGWNTEAFF.

V gene TRBV5-1 combines with J gene TRBJ1-1; D might be TRBD1 (6 bases). The CDR3 runs to 15 residues. Per the germline V gene, CDR1 is SGHRS and CDR2 is YFSETQ. V lost 0 bases and J lost 2, with 11 bases in between. Here the CDR3 reads CASSLAGGGNTEAFF. CDR3 DNA sequence: TGCGCCAGCAGCTTGGCTGGGGGCGGCAACACTGAAGCTTTCTTT.

The chain recombines TRBV18 with TRBJ1-2, with 8 bases identical to TRBD1. The germline gives CDR1 KGHSH, CDR2 LQKENI. This CDR3 is built from 13 residues. Trimming removed 8 bases from V and 6 bases from J; junction bases left unmatched: 8. CDR3 amino acids: CASTGGDDNGYTF. The CDR3 DNA follows: TGTGCCAGCACAGGGGGAGACGATAATGGCTACACCTTC.

The chain carries TRBV7-2 and TRBJ2-1; TRBD2 aligns across 8 bases. Germline V CDR1 and CDR2: SGHTA, FQGNSA. The CDR3 has 15 residues. V shed 6 bases, J shed 8 bases, and the junction held 12 bases outside the gene matches. The CDR3, as DNA: TGTGCCAGCAGAACCGGGACTAGGGTAGGTGATGAGCAGTTCTTC. It codes for CASRTGTRVGDEQFF.

The chain carries TRBV5-1 and TRBJ2-7; D possibly corresponds to TRBD1 (5 bases). V gave up 0 bases and J gave up 3 bases, with 10 bases separating them. Per the germline V gene, CDR1 is SGHRS and CDR2 is YFSETQ. This CDR3 region has 14 residues. Written as DNA, the CDR3 is TGCGCCAGCAGCTTGGAGGGGCTGAGCTACGAGCAGTACTTC. Translation gives CASSLEGLSYEQYF.

The chain combines TRBV19 with TRBJ1-1; no firm D call. Germline V gives CDR1 LNHDA, CDR2 SQIVND (reference sequence). The CDR3 is 15 residues long. V was trimmed by 5 bases and J by 6 bases, leaving 19 bases between them. CDR3 sequence reads: CASSPEVGIRAEAFF. The DNA for the CDR3 is TGTGCCAGTAGTCCGGAGGTCGGGATAAGGGCTGAAGCTTTCTTT.

Only a few counts were recorded for this clone. CDR3 protein: CASSARVGRANTEAFF. The DNA of the CDR3 is TGTGCCAGCAGCGCCCGGGTCGGCAGGGCGAACACTGAAGCTTTCTTT. The V gene is TRBV27, the J gene TRBJ1-1, with D possibly TRBD1 on 5 matching bases. CDR1 and CDR2 (germline): MNHEY, SMNVEV (reference sequence). The CDR3 has 16 amino acids. Trimming pared 6 bases from V and 1 base from J, leaving 18 bases between.

This chain links TRBV4-1 with TRBJ1-3; 7 bases match TRBD1. Unmatched junction bases numbered 0, after V lost 2 bases and J lost 2 bases. The V gene's germline CDR1 is MGHRA and CDR2 YSYEKL. The CDR3 totals 14 residues. CDR3 sequence (DNA): TGCGCCAGCAGCCAAACAGGGGCTGGAAACACCATATATTTT. As protein: CASSQTGAGNTIYF.

The CDR3 here is CASSFEGQGSGYTF. CDR3 DNA: TGTGCCAGCAGCTTTGAGGGGCAGGGGAGCGGCTACACCTTC. The chain employs TRBV7-9 and TRBJ1-2, with D perhaps TRBD1 (6 bases). Looked up from germline, CDR1 is SEHNR and CDR2 is FQNEAQ (reference sequence). Trimming took off 3 bases at V and 8 bases at J, with 16 bases between the two ends. The CDR3 length is 14 residues.

The chain employs TRBV19 and TRBJ1-5, with 7 bases identical to TRBD1. This CDR3 is 14 amino acids long. With V trimmed by 7 bases and J by 3 bases, 6 bases remained unmatched. Germline assignment: CDR1 LNHDA and CDR2 SQIVND (reference sequence). CDR3 nucleotide sequence: TGTGCCAGTAACCCGGGACAGTTCAATCAGCCCCAGCATTTT. Translated: CASNPGQFNQPQHF.

The chain uses TRBV6-1 and TRBJ2-1; 10 bases are shared with TRBD1. Per the germline V gene, CDR1 is MNHNS and CDR2 is SASEGT. The CDR3 extends over 19 amino acids. V trimming: 4 bases; J trimming: 7 bases; junction bases outside the gene matches: 19. CDR3 amino acids: CASSGRQGASFHSGNEQFF. In DNA, the CDR3 is TGTGCCAGCAGTGGCCGACAGGGGGCCAGTTTCCATAGCGGGAATGAGCAGTTCTTC.

V and J are TRBV4-2 and TRBJ1-1; 10 nucleotides match TRBD1. CDR3 length: 16 amino acids. The germline CDR1 and CDR2 sequences are LGHNA and YNFKEQ. Trimming at V came to 4 bases and at J to 1 base, leaving 6 bases not matched to a gene. For the CDR3, the DNA is TGTGCCAGCAGCCGTCGACAGGGGGCCGAGAACACTGAAGCTTTCTTT. Translated, it gives CASSRRQGAENTEAFF.

The chain couples TRBV5-1 to TRBJ2-7, with TRBD2 matching over 7 bases. The CDR3 spans 15 residues. J gave up 2 bases and V 0 bases, and 5 bases lay outside the gene matches. The germline V gene encodes CDR1 SGHRS and CDR2 YFSETQ. CDR3 nucleotide sequence: TGCGCCAGCAGCTTGGTAGCGGGTCTCACCTACGAGCAGTACTTC. It is translated as CASSLVAGLTYEQYF.